Following are 19 T cell receptor beta chains from one sample sequenced in a study of Ad26.COV2.S vaccination and SARS-CoV-2 variants. Measured with immunoSEQ multiplex PCR; TCRdb has only the in-frame clones, and not every one. The sample yields 350,000 to 450,000 clones, roughly 90% seen once. As to treatment: roughly 19 received Ad26.COV2.S at low or high dose, single or two shots; 5 received placebo; per-sample allocation not given. Sample collection was performed on day 63 after the first vaccine or placebo injection. Here the sequenced sample was peripheral blood, taken in a trial of Ad26.COV2.S vaccine versus placebo. The receptors shown here come from a person between 18 and 60 years old who received the Ad26.COV2.S COVID-19 vaccine or a placebo.

The gene calls are TRBV18 and TRBJ2-3, with 12 nucleotides matching TRBD2. In germline, CDR1 is KGHSH, CDR2 LQKENI. The V and J ends lost 6 bases and 6 bases, in that order; junction bases with no gene match: 10. The CDR3 length is 16 residues. CDR3 coding DNA: TGTGCCAGCTCTCGAAATACAGGGACTAGCGGGGATACGCAGTATTTT. The encoded protein is CASSRNTGTSGDTQYF. Looking up the rest from reference TRBV18 and TRBJ2-3 gives the full variable domain: NAGVMQNPRHLVRRRGQEARLRCSPMKGHSHVYWYRQLPEEGLKFMVYLQKENIIDESGMPKERFSAEFPKEGPSILRIQQVVRGDSAAYFCASSRNTGTSGDTQYFGPGTRLTVL.

This rearrangement joins TRBV6-5 to TRBJ1-1, with a possible D match to TRBD1 (5 bases). V was shortened by 7 bases and J by 6 bases, with 15 bases between the two germline ends. Germline V gene sequence: CDR1 MNHEY, CDR2 SVGAGI. The CDR3 totals 13 residues. CDR3: CASTTRDSAEAFF. CDR3 DNA: TGTGCCAGCACTACCAGGGATAGCGCTGAAGCTTTCTTT.

The chain employs TRBV12-3 or TRBV12-4 and TRBJ1-2; 7 bases align to TRBD1. With 4 bases clipped from V and 6 bases from J, the junction kept 5 bases outside the gene matches. The CDR3 sequence is 13 residues long. The CDR3: CASSSGTADGYTF. The CDR3 DNA sequence: TGTGCCAGCAGTTCCGGGACAGCAGATGGCTACACCTTC.

Here the CDR3 reads CASSVRDRLPYEQYF. The CDR3 DNA reads as TGTGCCAGCAGTGTCCGGGACAGGCTCCCCTACGAGCAGTACTTC. This sequence joins TRBV6-6 and TRBJ2-7, with 8 nucleotides matching TRBD1. The CDR3 runs to 15 residues. The germline CDR1 and CDR2 sequences are MNHNY and SVGAGI (reference sequence). With 5 bases clipped from V and 2 bases from J, the junction kept 8 bases outside the gene matches.

CDR3 DNA: TGCGCCAGCAGCGCGACAGGGGGTATGGCAGAGACCCAGTACTTC. It translates to CASSATGGMAETQYF. J is TRBJ2-5 and V is TRBV5-1; 9 positions agree with TRBD1. The CDR3 runs to 15 residues. In germline, CDR1 is SGHRS, CDR2 YFSETQ. With 4 bases clipped from V and 4 bases from J, the junction kept 8 bases outside the gene matches.

The chain couples TRBV18 to TRBJ1-1; 10 bases align to TRBD1. Germline V gene sequence: CDR1 KGHSH, CDR2 LQKENI. This CDR3 region has 16 residues. J lost 4 bases, V lost 0 bases, and 5 bases had no gene match. CDR3 loop: CASSPPTGGDVTEAFF. CDR3 DNA sequence: TGTGCCAGCTCACCACCGACAGGGGGCGACGTCACTGAAGCTTTCTTT.

J is TRBJ1-1 and V is TRBV5-1; D might be TRBD1 (6 bases). The V end was cut by 0 bases, the J end by 0 bases, with 12 bases between. CDR1 and CDR2 (germline): SGHRS, YFSETQ. This CDR3 has 16 residues. The CDR3 spells CASSLGNRVLNTEAFF. The CDR3 coding sequence is TGCGCCAGCAGCTTGGGGAACAGGGTACTGAACACTGAAGCTTTCTTT.

The J gene is TRBJ2-1, the V gene TRBV15; 11 bases fit TRBD2. Germline V gene data show CDR1 as LNHNV and CDR2 as YYDKDF (reference sequence). This CDR3 has 19 amino acids. Trimming cost V 0 bases and J 0 bases; bases outside gene matches: 7. CDR3 nucleotides: TGTGCCACCAGCAGAGAACTAGCGGGAGCCACTAGCTCCTACAATGAGCAGTTCTTC. Its translation is CATSRELAGATSSYNEQFF.

The rearrangement links TRBV6-1 to TRBJ2-7, with a weak D call TRBD2 (5 bases). CDR1 and CDR2 (germline): MNHNS, SASEGT. This CDR3 region has 12 residues. V lost 10 bases and J lost 2, with 12 bases in between. For the CDR3, the DNA is TGTGCCACCGCCCGAGGGACCTACGAGCAGTACTTC. Its translation is CATARGTYEQYF.

This rearrangement joins TRBV9 to TRBJ1-4, with D possibly matching TRBD1 (6 bases). The ends were cut back, 3 bases at V and 6 bases at J, with 12 bases in the middle. Germline V CDR1 and CDR2: SGDLS, YYNGEE. The CDR3 length is 14 residues. DNA for the CDR3: TGTGCCAGCAGCGCCCTCAGGGGCGATGAAAAACTGTTTTTT. This translates into CASSALRGDEKLFF.

This sequence joins TRBV27 and TRBJ2-1; D may be TRBD2 (5 bases). Per the germline V gene, CDR1 is MNHEY and CDR2 is SMNVEV (reference sequence). V lost 3 bases and J lost 2, with 14 bases in between. This CDR3 region has 16 residues. The CDR3 nucleotides read TGTGCCAGCAGTTTTTTTAGTGGGAGTCCCTACAATGAGCAGTTCTTC. Protein: CASSFFSGSPYNEQFF.

V usage is TRBV6-1 and J usage is TRBJ1-2, with a weak D call TRBD1 (5 bases). Germline V CDR1 and CDR2: MNHNS, SASEGT. CDR3 length equals 15 residues. V shed 2 bases and J shed 4 bases, with 14 bases lying between them. This CDR3 reads CASSEKEGASYGYTF. The CDR3 coding sequence is TGTGCCAGCAGTGAAAAGGAAGGGGCCTCCTATGGCTACACCTTC.

The gene calls are TRBV2 and TRBJ2-4; no clear D. Trimming stripped 0 bases from V and 2 bases from J, with 14 bases between. The germline V gene has CDR1 SNHLY and CDR2 FYNNEI. The CDR3 totals 17 residues. CDR3 loop: CASSEARNSWTKNIQYF. The CDR3 coding sequence is TGTGCCAGCAGTGAAGCGCGAAACAGTTGGACCAAAAACATTCAGTACTTC.

This clone was recorded once. This rearrangement joins TRBV7-9 to TRBJ2-3; the match to TRBD2 covers 11 bases. The CDR3 contains 14 residues. V was clipped by 1 base and J by 11 bases; unmatched bases: 5. Germline-derived CDR1 and CDR2 are SEHNR and FQNEAQ (reference sequence). This CDR3 reads CASSLETSGKKQYF. DNA for the CDR3: TGTGCCAGCAGCTTAGAGACTAGCGGGAAGAAGCAGTATTTT.

The chain links TRBV28 to TRBJ2-5; no reliable D call. In germline, CDR1 is MDHEN, CDR2 SYDVKM. CDR3 length: 13 amino acids. V was clipped by 4 bases and J by 8 bases, with 14 bases between them. CDR3 nucleotide sequence: TGTGCCAGCAGTTCAATACTCAAGAGAACCCAGTACTTC. Translating it yields CASSSILKRTQYF. Filled out from reference TRBV28 and TRBJ2-5, the complete variable domain reads DVKVTQSSRYLVKRTGEKVFLECVQDMDHENMFWYRQDPGLGLRLIYFSYDVKMKEKGDIPEGYSVSREKKERFSLILESASTNQTSMYLCASSSILKRTQYFGPGTRLLVL.

The V gene is TRBV7-6, the J gene TRBJ2-7, with TRBD2 matching 10 bases. The CDR3 runs 16 residues. The germline V gene has CDR1 SGHVS and CDR2 FNYEAQ. The junction had 8 bases not matched to a gene; V was cut back by 3 bases and J by 3 bases. In nucleotides, the CDR3 is TGTGCCAGCAGCTTGGGACCCGGGACTAGCGTCTACGAGCAGTACTTC. Protein sequence: CASSLGPGTSVYEQYF.

The genes are TRBV28 and TRBJ1-5; maybe TRBD1 (5 bases). From germline, CDR1 is MDHEN and CDR2 SYDVKM. This CDR3 contains 15 residues. The V gene lost 6 bases and the J gene lost 4 bases, with 16 bases spanning the gap. DNA of the CDR3: TGTGCCAGCAGGACCCCGGGACCTTTTAATCAGCCCCAGCATTTT. Protein: CASRTPGPFNQPQHF.

This rearrangement joins TRBV6-1 to TRBJ2-1; tentatively, D is TRBD2 (6 bases). CDR3 length: 15 amino acids. Germline V gene data show CDR1 as MNHNS and CDR2 as SASEGT. V shed 2 bases and J shed 15 bases, with 23 bases lying between them. Here the CDR3 DNA reads TGTGCCAGCAGTGAAATGTTATCCCGGGACTCCATTCTGTTCTTC. This encodes CASSEMLSRDSILFF.

V is TRBV6-4 and J is TRBJ2-1; 8 nucleotides line up with TRBD2. CDR3 size: 16 residues. The V gene end was trimmed by 6 bases and the J gene end by 4 bases; junction bases not matched to a gene: 11. Germline assignment: CDR1 MRHNA and CDR2 SNTAGT. The CDR3 spells CASSLISGAPYNEQFF. CDR3 in DNA: TGTGCCAGCAGCTTGATTAGCGGGGCCCCATACAATGAGCAGTTCTTC.